This TCR beta chain was identified during a study of neurological immune-mediated disorders. Study results and caveats: The multiple sclerosis repertoire cluster had no clinical or MRI correlate.

This clonotype was recorded at least ten times. What it binds is not known. V was clipped by 6 bases and J by 0 bases, with 8 bases between them. This CDR3 is 13 amino acids long. Each CDR3 protein is one row after TCRdb ran MiXCR on the 5' RACE reads. This table holds some 76,000 distinct CDR3 sequences, 2.5% to 4% found once. Sequencing was performed on PBMCs. V gene TRBV12-3 or TRBV12-4 combines with J gene TRBJ1-1; D is uncertain. This TCR was sampled from a woman aged 50 to 60 with multiple sclerosis. For the CDR3, the DNA is TGTGCCAGCAGGAAAACTCTGAACACTGAAGCTTTCTTT. Its protein product is CASRKTLNTEAFF.